This is a list of T cell receptor beta chains from one sample in a study of cytomegalovirus exposure and HLA in healthy donors. Produced via immunoSEQ multiplex PCR; TCRdb's table is partial and in-frame only. The sample contains around 150,000 clones, 70% to 80% of which appear only once. The sequenced sample was PBMCs. The receptors were gathered from a man in his forties or fifties in good health and CMV-seropositive. The CDR3 runs from the conserved cysteine through the conserved F or W. D genes are given only for firm matches. For some rows the clone size is stated as once, few or many, or as a class when expanded; others skip it.

length: 16; V: TRBV25-1; D: TRBD1; J: TRBJ1-2; size: -; CDR3: CASSEIWTGTEGGYTF; DNA: TGTGCCAGCAGTGAAATATGGACAGGGACAGAAGGGGGCTACACCTTC
length: 14; V: TRBV7-2; D: -; J: TRBJ1-3; size: -; CDR3: CASSSTFSGNTIYF; DNA: TGTGCCAGCAGCTCCACATTCTCTGGAAACACCATATATTTT
length: 13; V: TRBV7-6; D: -; J: TRBJ1-3; size: -; CDR3: CASSQQPGNTIYF; DNA: TGTGCCAGCAGCCAACAACCTGGAAACACCATATATTTT
length: 12; V: TRBV6-1; D: -; J: TRBJ1-6; size: -; CDR3: CASGQGFWTLHF; DNA: TGTGCCAGCGGCCAGGGCTTTTGGACCCTCCACTTT
length: 19; V: TRBV27; D: TRBD1; J: TRBJ1-5; size: once; CDR3: CASSLSNPGTAYSNQPQHF; DNA: TGTGCCAGCAGTTTATCAAACCCCGGGACAGCTTATAGCAATCAGCCCCAGCATTTT
length: 14; V: TRBV11-1; D: -; J: TRBJ1-1; size: -; CDR3: CASSLRGGNTEAFF; DNA: TGTGCCAGCAGCTTACGTGGCGGGAACACTGAAGCTTTCTTT
length: 16; V: TRBV5-1; D: -; J: TRBJ2-3; size: -; CDR3: CASSPLRDFTTDTQYF; DNA: TGCGCCAGCAGCCCCCTACGGGACTTCACCACAGATACGCAGTATTTT
length: 15; V: TRBV9; D: TRBD2; J: TRBJ2-3; size: -; CDR3: CASSVGTSRTDTQYF; DNA: TGTGCCAGCAGCGTCGGGACTAGCCGGACAGATACGCAGTATTTT
length: 15; V: TRBV9; D: -; J: TRBJ2-7; size: -; CDR3: CASSEGGANYYEQYF; DNA: TGTGCCAGCAGCGAAGGAGGGGCCAACTACTACGAGCAGTACTTC
length: 14; V: TRBV4-2; D: -; J: TRBJ1-2; size: few; CDR3: CASSQDVTDYGYTF; DNA: TGTGCCAGCAGCCAAGATGTCACGGACTATGGCTACACCTTC
length: 15; V: TRBV7-7; D: TRBD2; J: TRBJ2-5; size: -; CDR3: CASSLGLAYQETQYF; DNA: TGTGCCAGCAGCCTGGGACTAGCGTACCAAGAGACCCAGTACTTC
length: 14; V: TRBV13; D: -; J: TRBJ2-7; size: -; CDR3: CASSLGFNTYEQYF; DNA: TGTGCCAGCAGCTTAGGGTTTAATACCTACGAGCAGTACTTC
length: 15; V: TRBV6-6; D: TRBD2; J: TRBJ2-1; size: few; CDR3: CASSDGTSGEDEQFF; DNA: TGTGCCAGCAGTGACGGGACTAGCGGGGAGGATGAGCAGTTCTTC
length: 13; V: TRBV5-6; D: -; J: TRBJ2-7; size: -; CDR3: CASSRGTSYEQYF; DNA: TGTGCCAGCAGCCGGGGTACGTCCTACGAGCAGTACTTC
length: 17; V: TRBV7-6; D: TRBD2; J: TRBJ2-6; size: few; CDR3: CASSVTSGSGGANVLTF; DNA: TGTGCCAGCAGCGTCACTAGCGGGAGCGGTGGGGCCAACGTCCTGACTTTC
length: 14; V: TRBV10-3; D: -; J: TRBJ1-1; size: -; CDR3: CAISPRGLNTEAFF; DNA: TGTGCCATCAGTCCCCGGGGATTGAACACTGAAGCTTTCTTT
length: 14; V: TRBV13; D: TRBD1; J: TRBJ2-7; size: -; CDR3: CASSLRTGGDEQYF; DNA: TGTGCCAGCAGCTTACGGACAGGGGGGGACGAGCAGTACTTC
length: 14; V: TRBV15; D: -; J: TRBJ1-2; size: -; CDR3: CATSRYSTNYGYTF; DNA: TGTGCCACCAGCAGATACAGTACTAACTATGGCTACACCTTC
length: 11; V: TRBV20-1; D: -; J: TRBJ2-7; size: -; CDR3: CSASGSYEQYF; DNA: TGCAGTGCTAGCGGGAGCTACGAGCAGTACTTC
length: 15; V: TRBV7-2; D: -; J: TRBJ1-2; size: -; CDR3: CASSLALGSHYGYTF; DNA: TGTGCCAGCAGCTTAGCGTTGGGCAGCCACTATGGCTACACCTTC
length: 12; V: TRBV7-9; D: -; J: TRBJ2-1; size: -; CDR3: CASSYQGNEQFF; DNA: TGTGCCAGCAGTTACCAGGGAAATGAGCAGTTCTTC
length: 11; V: TRBV5-1; D: -; J: TRBJ1-3; size: few; CDR3: CASSSETTIYF; DNA: TGCGCCAGCAGCTCGGAGACCACCATATATTTT
length: 16; V: TRBV28; D: -; J: TRBJ2-3; size: -; CDR3: CASSPRLAGGTDTQYF; DNA: TGTGCCAGCAGTCCGCGGCTGGCAGGGGGCACAGATACGCAGTATTTT
length: 14; V: TRBV2; D: TRBD1; J: TRBJ1-6; size: -; CDR3: CASRRAGGNSPLHF; DNA: TGTGCCAGCAGGAGGGCAGGGGGTAATTCACCCCTCCACTTT
length: 16; V: TRBV6-4; D: -; J: TRBJ2-3; size: -; CDR3: CASSAYSGASTDTQYF; DNA: TGTGCCAGCAGTGCCTATAGCGGAGCGAGCACAGATACGCAGTATTTT
length: 13; V: TRBV7-9; D: -; J: TRBJ2-7; size: -; CDR3: CASSLHSSYEQYF; DNA: TGTGCCAGCAGCTTACATAGTAGCTACGAGCAGTACTTC
length: 17; V: TRBV4-2; D: TRBD1; J: TRBJ1-6; size: once; CDR3: CASNQDRASSYNSPLHF; DNA: TGTGCCAGCAACCAAGACAGGGCGAGCTCCTATAATTCACCCCTCCACTTT
length: 15; V: TRBV18; D: TRBD1; J: TRBJ1-4; size: few; CDR3: CASSPRGQGEEKLFF; DNA: TGTGCCAGCTCACCGAGGGGACAGGGCGAAGAAAAACTGTTTTTT
length: 14; V: TRBV18; D: TRBD1; J: TRBJ2-5; size: once; CDR3: CASSPDRGQETQYF; DNA: TGTGCCAGCTCTCCTGACAGGGGGCAAGAGACCCAGTACTTC
length: 12; V: TRBV15; D: -; J: TRBJ2-7; size: few; CDR3: CATSRGGDEQYF; DNA: TGTGCCACCAGCAGAGGAGGCGACGAGCAGTACTTC
length: 14; V: TRBV5-4; D: TRBD2; J: TRBJ2-1; size: -; CDR3: CASVGLAGTNEQFF; DNA: TGTGCCAGCGTCGGACTAGCGGGTACGAATGAGCAGTTCTTC
length: 15; V: TRBV28; D: -; J: TRBJ2-7; size: -; CDR3: CASSSQDGSSYEQYF; DNA: TGTGCCAGCAGTTCGCAGGACGGGAGCTCCTACGAGCAGTACTTC
length: 15; V: TRBV18; D: -; J: TRBJ2-7; size: -; CDR3: CASSPVTGVVYEQYF; DNA: TGTGCCAGCTCACCAGTCACGGGAGTAGTCTACGAGCAGTACTTC
length: 12; V: TRBV28; D: -; J: TRBJ2-2; size: -; CDR3: CASSLNTGELFF; DNA: TGTGCCAGCAGCCTGAACACCGGGGAGCTGTTTTTT
length: 14; V: TRBV11-1; D: -; J: TRBJ1-4; size: -; CDR3: CASSPGVTNEKLFF; DNA: TGTGCCAGCAGCCCAGGGGTGACTAATGAAAAACTGTTTTTT
length: 13; V: TRBV2; D: -; J: TRBJ2-3; size: -; CDR3: CASSPTLWDTQYF; DNA: TGTGCCAGCAGTCCGACTCTATGGGATACGCAGTATTTT
length: 13; V: TRBV6-5; D: -; J: TRBJ1-2; size: once; CDR3: CASSIEGLYGYTF; DNA: TGTGCCAGCAGTATCGAGGGCCTCTATGGCTACACCTTC
length: 15; V: TRBV25-1; D: -; J: TRBJ2-5; size: -; CDR3: CASSDTRSYQETQYF; DNA: TGTGCCAGCAGTGATACCAGATCGTACCAAGAGACCCAGTACTTC
length: 17; V: TRBV19; D: -; J: TRBJ1-2; size: -; CDR3: CASSITGGAGTAYGYTF; DNA: TGTGCCAGTAGTATTACGGGGGGAGCAGGGACTGCCTATGGCTACACCTTC
length: 13; V: TRBV5-4; D: TRBD1; J: TRBJ2-5; size: -; CDR3: CASRQTGQETQYF; DNA: TGTGCCAGCAGGCAGACAGGGCAAGAGACCCAGTACTTC
length: 15; V: TRBV5-1; D: -; J: TRBJ2-1; size: -; CDR3: CASSTSGAGYNEQFF; DNA: TGCGCCAGCAGCACGAGCGGAGCAGGCTACAATGAGCAGTTCTTC
length: 16; V: TRBV7-9; D: -; J: TRBJ1-4; size: -; CDR3: CASSLGRQEAGEKLFF; DNA: TGTGCCAGCAGCTTAGGAAGGCAGGAGGCGGGTGAAAAACTGTTTTTT
length: 13; V: TRBV6-5; D: -; J: TRBJ1-2; size: -; CDR3: CASTPRRGGGYTF; DNA: TGTGCCAGCACCCCTCGGCGGGGTGGTGGCTACACCTTC
length: 14; V: TRBV18; D: TRBD1; J: TRBJ2-7; size: few; CDR3: CASSPTGQGDEQYF; DNA: TGTGCCAGCTCACCTACGGGACAGGGTGATGAGCAGTACTTC
length: 14; V: TRBV5-1; D: TRBD1; J: TRBJ2-2; size: -; CDR3: CASSYTGGTGELFF; DNA: TGCGCCAGCAGCTATACAGGGGGCACCGGGGAGCTGTTTTTT
length: 13; V: TRBV7-9; D: -; J: TRBJ2-5; size: -; CDR3: CALVIGGEETQYF; DNA: TGTGCATTGGTTATTGGCGGGGAAGAGACCCAGTACTTC
length: 12; V: TRBV19; D: -; J: TRBJ2-1; size: -; CDR3: CASTLDYNEQFF; DNA: TGTGCCAGTACGCTAGATTACAATGAGCAGTTCTTC
length: 15; V: TRBV7-2; D: TRBD2; J: TRBJ2-7; size: -; CDR3: CASRGREPLSYEQYF; DNA: TGTGCCAGCCGCGGGCGGGAGCCCCTCTCCTACGAGCAGTACTTC
length: 14; V: TRBV10-3; D: TRBD1; J: TRBJ1-2; size: -; CDR3: CANRGQGVFGGYTF; DNA: TGTGCCAACAGGGGGCAGGGGGTGTTTGGTGGCTACACCTTC
length: 12; V: TRBV28; D: -; J: TRBJ1-2; size: -; CDR3: CASNSVTYGYTF; DNA: TGTGCCAGCAATTCGGTTACTTATGGCTACACCTTC
length: 15; V: TRBV18; D: TRBD1; J: TRBJ2-7; size: few; CDR3: CASSPRQGVFYEQYF; DNA: TGTGCCAGCTCACCACGACAGGGAGTATTCTACGAGCAGTACTTC
length: 11; V: TRBV7-9; D: -; J: TRBJ2-3; size: -; CDR3: CASSSRDTQYF; DNA: TGTGCCAGCAGTTCTAGAGATACGCAGTATTTT
length: 15; V: TRBV7-8; D: -; J: TRBJ2-7; size: -; CDR3: CASSPRTEKSYEQYF; DNA: TGTGCCAGCAGCCCCAGGACAGAAAAGTCCTACGAGCAGTACTTC
length: 14; V: TRBV5-1; D: TRBD1; J: TRBJ1-4; size: -; CDR3: CASSFRQGDEKLFF; DNA: TGCGCCAGCAGCTTTCGACAGGGGGACGAAAAACTGTTTTTT
length: 13; V: TRBV9; D: -; J: TRBJ2-7; size: once; CDR3: CASSGGRGYEQYF; DNA: TGTGCCAGCAGCGGAGGAAGGGGCTACGAGCAGTACTTC
length: 15; V: TRBV10-1; D: -; J: TRBJ2-7; size: -; CDR3: CASSEYRDTLYEQYF; DNA: TGCGCCAGCAGTGAGTACCGGGACACCCTATACGAGCAGTACTTC
length: 13; V: TRBV6-5; D: TRBD1; J: TRBJ2-7; size: once; CDR3: CASRRDSTYEQYF; DNA: TGTGCCAGCAGGAGGGACAGCACCTACGAGCAGTACTTC
length: 12; V: TRBV19; D: TRBD2; J: TRBJ2-7; size: -; CDR3: CASSINLAGVPF; DNA: TGTGCCAGTAGTATAAACCTAGCGGGAGTACCCTTC
length: 13; V: TRBV6-4; D: -; J: TRBJ1-5; size: -; CDR3: CASSEWGGQPQHF; DNA: TGTGCCAGCAGTGAATGGGGAGGGCAGCCCCAGCATTTT
length: 16; V: TRBV5-1; D: TRBD2; J: TRBJ2-5; size: -; CDR3: CASSSRRASGQETQYF; DNA: TGCGCCAGCAGCTCCAGACGGGCTAGCGGGCAAGAGACCCAGTACTTC